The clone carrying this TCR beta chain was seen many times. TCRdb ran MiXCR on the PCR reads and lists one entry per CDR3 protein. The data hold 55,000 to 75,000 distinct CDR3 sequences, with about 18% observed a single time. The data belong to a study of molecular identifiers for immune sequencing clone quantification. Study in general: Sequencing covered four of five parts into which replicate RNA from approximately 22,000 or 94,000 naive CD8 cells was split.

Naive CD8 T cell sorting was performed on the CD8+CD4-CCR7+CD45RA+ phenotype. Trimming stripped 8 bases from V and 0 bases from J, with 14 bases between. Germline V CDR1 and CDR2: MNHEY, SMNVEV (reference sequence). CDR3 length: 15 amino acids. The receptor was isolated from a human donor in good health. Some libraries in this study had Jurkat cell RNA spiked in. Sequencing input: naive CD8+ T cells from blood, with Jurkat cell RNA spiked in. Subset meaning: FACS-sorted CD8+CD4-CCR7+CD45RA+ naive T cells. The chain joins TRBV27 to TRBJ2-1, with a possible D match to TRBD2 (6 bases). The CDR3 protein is CASLARDDSYNEQFF. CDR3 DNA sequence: TGTGCCAGCCTGGCGCGGGACGACTCCTACAATGAGCAGTTCTTC.